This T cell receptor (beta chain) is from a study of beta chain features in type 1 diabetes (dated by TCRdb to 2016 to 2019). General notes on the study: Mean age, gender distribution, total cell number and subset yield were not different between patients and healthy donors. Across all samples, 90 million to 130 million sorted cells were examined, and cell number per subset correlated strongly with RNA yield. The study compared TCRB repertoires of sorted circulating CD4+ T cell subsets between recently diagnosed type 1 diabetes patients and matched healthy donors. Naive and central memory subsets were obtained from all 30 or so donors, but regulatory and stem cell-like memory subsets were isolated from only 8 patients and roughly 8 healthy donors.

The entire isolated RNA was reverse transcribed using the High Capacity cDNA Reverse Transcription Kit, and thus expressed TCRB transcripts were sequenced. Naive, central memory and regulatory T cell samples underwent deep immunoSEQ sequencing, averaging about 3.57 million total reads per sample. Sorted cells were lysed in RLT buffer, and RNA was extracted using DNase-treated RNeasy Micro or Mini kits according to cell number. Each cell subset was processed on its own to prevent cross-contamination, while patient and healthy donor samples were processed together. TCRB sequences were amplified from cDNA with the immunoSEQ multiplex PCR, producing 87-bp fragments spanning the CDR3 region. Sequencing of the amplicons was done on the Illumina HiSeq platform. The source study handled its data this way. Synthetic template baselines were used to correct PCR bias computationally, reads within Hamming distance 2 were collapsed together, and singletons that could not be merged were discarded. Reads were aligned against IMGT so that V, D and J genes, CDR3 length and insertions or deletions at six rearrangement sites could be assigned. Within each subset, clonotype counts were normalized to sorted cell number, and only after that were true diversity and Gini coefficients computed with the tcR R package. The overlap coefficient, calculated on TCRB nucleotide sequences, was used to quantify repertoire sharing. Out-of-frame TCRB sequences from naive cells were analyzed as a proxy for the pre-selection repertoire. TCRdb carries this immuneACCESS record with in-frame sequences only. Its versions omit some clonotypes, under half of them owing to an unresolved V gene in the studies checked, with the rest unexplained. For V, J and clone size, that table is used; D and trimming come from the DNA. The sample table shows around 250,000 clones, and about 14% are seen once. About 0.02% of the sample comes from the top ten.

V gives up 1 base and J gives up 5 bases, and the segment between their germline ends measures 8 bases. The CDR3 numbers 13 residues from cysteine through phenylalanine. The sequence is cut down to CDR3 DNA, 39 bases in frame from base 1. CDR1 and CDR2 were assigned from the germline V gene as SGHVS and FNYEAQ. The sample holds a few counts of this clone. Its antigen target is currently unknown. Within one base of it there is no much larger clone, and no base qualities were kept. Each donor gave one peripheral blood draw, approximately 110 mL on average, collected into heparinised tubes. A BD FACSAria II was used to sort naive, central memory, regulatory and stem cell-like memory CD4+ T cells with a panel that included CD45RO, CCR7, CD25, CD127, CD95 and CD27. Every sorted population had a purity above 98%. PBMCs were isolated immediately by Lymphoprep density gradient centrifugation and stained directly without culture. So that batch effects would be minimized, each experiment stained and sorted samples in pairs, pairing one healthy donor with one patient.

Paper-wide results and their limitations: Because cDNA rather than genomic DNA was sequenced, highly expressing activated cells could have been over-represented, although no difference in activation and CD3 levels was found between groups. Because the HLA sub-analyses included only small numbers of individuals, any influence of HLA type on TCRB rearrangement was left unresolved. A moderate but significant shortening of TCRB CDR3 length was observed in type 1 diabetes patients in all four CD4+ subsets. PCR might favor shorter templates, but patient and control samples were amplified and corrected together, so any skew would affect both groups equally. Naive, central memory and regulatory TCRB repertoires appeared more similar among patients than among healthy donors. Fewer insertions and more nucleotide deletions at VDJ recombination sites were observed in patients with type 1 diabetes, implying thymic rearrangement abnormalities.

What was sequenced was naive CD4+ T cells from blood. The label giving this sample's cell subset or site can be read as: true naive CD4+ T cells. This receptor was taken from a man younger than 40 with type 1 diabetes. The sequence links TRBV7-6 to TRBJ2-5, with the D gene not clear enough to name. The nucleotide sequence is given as TGTGCCAGCAGCTTAGGACACCGGGAGACCCAGTACTTC. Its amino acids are CASSLGHRETQYF.